The rows below give T cell receptor beta chains drawn from one sample of a study of blood T cell repertoires in COVID-19. TCRdb keeps only in-frame clones here, not all; method: immunoSEQ multiplex PCR. The sample holds hundreds of thousands of clones, 85% to 90% seen once. The specimen sequenced was peripheral blood. The source of these receptors is a woman in her fifties or sixties with active or convalescent COVID-19. CDR3s include the opening cysteine and the closing phenylalanine or tryptophan. Fields, in order: D gene, J gene, clone size, V gene, CDR3 protein, CDR3 DNA. A D gene is named only where the DNA matches it firmly. Clone size appears in some rows only: once, few, many, or a class for an expanded clone.

TRBD1,TRBJ1-3,-,TRBV28,CASRGTGEGNTIYF,TGTGCCAGCAGAGGGACAGGGGAAGGAAACACCATATATTTT
TRBD1,TRBJ2-3,once,TRBV18,CASSPAGQGADTQYF,TGTGCCAGCTCACCTGCGGGACAGGGGGCAGATACGCAGTATTTT
TRBD2,TRBJ2-7,-,TRBV19,CASSMASGRYEQYF,TGTGCCAGTAGTATGGCTAGCGGGAGGTACGAGCAGTACTTC
-,TRBJ1-5,-,TRBV27,CASRGEGLNQPQHF,TGTGCCAGCAGGGGGGAGGGTTTAAATCAGCCCCAGCATTTT
-,TRBJ1-6,-,TRBV28,CASTLWGVTAPPLHF,TGTGCCAGCACTCTCTGGGGCGTAACGGCCCCACCCCTCCACTTT
TRBD1,TRBJ2-7,once,TRBV19,CASRSRQGSYEQYF,TGTGCCAGTAGGAGCCGACAGGGATCCTACGAGCAGTACTTC
-,TRBJ2-3,-,TRBV7-9,CATGTDTQYF,TGTGCCACCGGCACAGATACGCAGTATTTT
TRBD1,TRBJ1-6,-,TRBV28,CASSIGQGYRSPLHF,TGTGCCAGCAGCATTGGACAGGGCTATCGTTCACCCCTCCACTTT
TRBD2,TRBJ2-1,-,TRBV20-1,CSASFGGGPVDNEQFF,TGCAGTGCTAGTTTCGGGGGAGGGCCAGTGGACAATGAGCAGTTCTTC
-,TRBJ1-3,-,TRBV6-5,CASSLTASSGNTIYF,TGTGCCAGCAGTTTGACAGCCAGCTCTGGAAACACCATATATTTT
TRBD1,TRBJ1-3,-,TRBV13,CASSSDRANTIYF,TGTGCCAGCAGCTCGGACAGGGCGAACACCATATATTTT
-,TRBJ2-5,-,TRBV24-1,CATSDGLYQETQYF,TGTGCCACCAGTGATGGCCTGTACCAAGAGACCCAGTACTTC
-,TRBJ1-3,-,TRBV28,CASSPPHGNTIYF,TGTGCCAGCAGTCCCCCCCATGGAAACACCATATATTTT
-,TRBJ2-7,-,TRBV6-1,CASSEQADEQYF,TGTGCCAGCAGTGAACAAGCGGACGAGCAGTACTTC
TRBD2,TRBJ2-5,-,TRBV12-5,CASAPGTSGETQYF,TGTGCTAGTGCTCCCGGGACTAGCGGAGAGACCCAGTACTTC
TRBD2,TRBJ2-2,-,TRBV5-1,CASSWTSGGSTGELFF,TGCGCCAGCAGTTGGACTAGCGGGGGGTCCACCGGGGAGCTGTTTTTT
TRBD2,TRBJ2-1,-,TRBV9,CASSVAPSLAGGPNEQFF,TGTGCCAGCAGCGTAGCTCCCTCTCTAGCGGGGGGGCCTAATGAGCAGTTCTTC
TRBD2,TRBJ2-5,-,TRBV9,CASSLDSGGGQETQYF,TGTGCCAGCAGCCTAGACAGCGGGGGTGGCCAAGAGACCCAGTACTTC
-,TRBJ1-1,-,TRBV5-1,CASSLASDSRMNTEAFF,TGCGCCAGCAGCTTGGCCTCGGACAGTCGCATGAACACTGAAGCTTTCTTT
-,TRBJ2-1,-,TRBV5-1,CASSLWDWPGEQFF,TGCGCCAGCAGCTTGTGGGACTGGCCGGGAGAGCAGTTCTTC
TRBD2,TRBJ2-3,-,TRBV5-5,CASSPGLAGSDTQYF,TGTGCCAGCAGCCCCGGACTAGCGGGGTCAGATACGCAGTATTTT
-,TRBJ2-6,-,TRBV6-1,CASSERAPLLVAGANVLTF,TGTGCCAGCAGTGAACGAGCCCCCCTACTAGTGGCTGGGGCCAACGTCCTGACTTTC
TRBD1,TRBJ1-6,-,TRBV18,CASSPTGGSYNSPLHF,TGTGCCAGCTCACCCACAGGGGGCTCCTATAATTCACCCCTCCACTTT
-,TRBJ2-1,-,TRBV2,CASSFSLFSTVYNEQFF,TGTGCCAGCAGCTTTTCACTTTTTTCCACCGTCTACAATGAGCAGTTCTTC
TRBD1,TRBJ2-4,-,TRBV12-5,CASGLTRTGLGNIQYF,TGTGCTAGTGGATTAACACGGACAGGATTAGGCAACATTCAGTACTTC
TRBD1,TRBJ1-3,-,TRBV6-5,CASSYSGQGLENTIYF,TGTGCCAGCAGTTACTCGGGACAGGGTTTAGAAAACACCATATATTTT
TRBD1,TRBJ2-3,-,TRBV6-5,CASSPLGTGTDTQYF,TGTGCCAGCAGCCCCTTGGGGACAGGGACTGATACGCAGTATTTT
-,TRBJ1-1,once,TRBV15,CATSRGTGTEAFF,TGTGCCACCAGCAGAGGTACGGGCACTGAAGCTTTCTTT
-,TRBJ1-1,-,TRBV6-2/TRBV6-3,CASSPWGVNTEAFF,TGTGCCAGCAGCCCTTGGGGGGTGAACACTGAAGCTTTCTTT
TRBD1,TRBJ1-2,-,TRBV6-5,CASRRQGFYGYTF,TGTGCCAGCAGGCGACAGGGGTTCTATGGCTACACCTTC
TRBD2,TRBJ2-3,-,TRBV30,CAWSVKWEKREADTQYF,TGTGCCTGGAGTGTAAAGTGGGAAAAGCGGGAGGCCGATACGCAGTATTTT
TRBD2,TRBJ2-5,-,TRBV3-1/TRBV3-2,CASSRLAGGQRETQYF,TGTGCCAGCAGCCGCCTAGCGGGAGGGCAAAGGGAGACCCAGTACTTC
-,TRBJ2-3,once,TRBV30,CAWSFVDTQYF,TGTGCCTGGAGTTTCGTAGATACGCAGTATTTT
TRBD1,TRBJ1-3,-,TRBV3-1/TRBV3-2,CASSPDRGPGNTIYF,TGTGCCAGCAGCCCTGACAGGGGGCCTGGAAACACCATATATTTT
-,TRBJ1-6,-,TRBV3-1/TRBV3-2,CASRGSSYNSPLHF,TGTGCCAGCAGGGGCAGCTCCTATAATTCACCCCTCCACTTT
-,TRBJ2-7,-,TRBV7-3,CASSYSLEQYF,TGTGCCAGCAGCTATTCTTTGGAGCAGTACTTC
TRBD2,TRBJ2-1,-,TRBV7-6,CASSLIPSGSRSSYNEQFF,TGTGCCAGCAGCTTAATCCCTAGCGGGAGTCGTAGCTCCTACAATGAGCAGTTCTTC
TRBD2,TRBJ2-3,-,TRBV7-9,CASSPTWEGLDPHTDTQYF,TGTGCCAGCAGTCCAACATGGGAGGGCCTGGACCCACACACAGATACGCAGTATTTT
-,TRBJ1-2,-,TRBV27,CASSLAGANGYTF,TGTGCCAGCAGTTTGGCAGGGGCTAATGGCTACACCTTC
TRBD1,TRBJ1-1,-,TRBV30,CAWTAPGTARNTEAFF,TGTGCCTGGACTGCCCCCGGGACAGCTAGAAACACTGAAGCTTTCTTT
-,TRBJ1-1,-,TRBV4-1,CASSQEFPRVVNTEAFF,TGCGCCAGCAGCCAAGAATTTCCGAGAGTTGTGAACACTGAAGCTTTCTTT